The clone carrying this TCR beta chain has more than one count but fewer than ten. The CDR3 totals 15 residues. With V trimmed by 2 bases and J by 5 bases, 3 bases remained unmatched. CDR1 is MNHEY, CDR2 SVGAGI, per germline. The data originate from a study of cytomegalovirus exposure and HLA in healthy donors. Both 60 Vbeta primers and 13 Jbeta primers went into the PCR. Using immunoSEQ multiplex PCR, the repertoire was profiled, and TCRdb retains in-frame clones only, with some absent. The table includes some 130,000 clones, roughly three quarters detected once. What was sequenced was PBMCs. The origin of this receptor is a man aged 25 to 45 in good health and CMV-seronegative. The chain employs TRBV6-5 and TRBJ1-5; 10 nucleotides agree with TRBD1. CDR3 in DNA: TGTGCCAGCAGTTACACGACAGGGGGCGATCAGCCCCAGCATTTT. It yields the protein CASSYTTGGDQPQHF.